The clone carrying this T cell receptor beta chain is medium-sized within its sample. The antigen is undetermined. TCRdb re-called the multiplex PCR reads with MiXCR, one entry per CDR3 protein. In the table there are tens of thousands of distinct CDR3 sequences, under 50% of which are singletons. The data derive from a study of breast tumors, draining lymph nodes, adjacent tissues. V dropped 3 bases and J dropped 5 bases, with 17 bases sitting between them. The CDR3 spans 14 residues. Germline CDR1 GTSNPN, CDR2 SVGIG (reference sequence). General study findings and limits: Data only fit, rather than demonstrated, lymph node origin of most tumor T cells.

The chain couples TRBV30 to TRBJ2-7; weak D call: TRBD2 (6 bases). The sequence derives from a female donor with breast cancer. Some clones in this sample may be carry-over from other donors' samples. Sequencing used breast tumor tissue. The CDR3 loop reads CAWRPIGGFDEQYF. The DNA for the CDR3 is TGTGCCTGGAGGCCGATCGGAGGGTTCGACGAGCAGTACTTC.